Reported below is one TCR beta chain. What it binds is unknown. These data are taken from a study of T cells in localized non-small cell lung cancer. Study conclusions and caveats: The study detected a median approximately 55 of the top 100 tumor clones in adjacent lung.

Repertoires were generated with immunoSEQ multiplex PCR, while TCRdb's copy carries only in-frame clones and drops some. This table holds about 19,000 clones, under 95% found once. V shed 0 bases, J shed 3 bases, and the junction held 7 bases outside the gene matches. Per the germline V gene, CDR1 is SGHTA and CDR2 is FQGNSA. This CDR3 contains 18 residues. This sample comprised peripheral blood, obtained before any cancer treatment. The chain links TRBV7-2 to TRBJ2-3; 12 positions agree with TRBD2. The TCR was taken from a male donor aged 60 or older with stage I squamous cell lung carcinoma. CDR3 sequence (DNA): TGTGCCAGCAGCTTAGCCCTAGCGGGAGGGCCTGGAACAGATACGCAGTATTTT. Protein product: CASSLALAGGPGTDTQYF.